This TCR beta chain emerged from a study of human T cells and chemical hapten exposure. The wider study: The sensitizing agent was 2% DPC, placed on approximately 2 cm by approximately 2 cm of upper inner arm skin. Slight differences in pooled library volume were the main source of varying TCR yields across samples. Study-wide findings and caveats: Positively correlated with patch test score were the counts of PT1 expanded TCRs.

Unmatched junction bases numbered 9, after V lost 5 bases and J lost 2 bases. CDR3 length: 15 amino acids. This clonotype occurred many times. The antigen is unknown. Time point: patch test 3, about 24 weeks after DPC sensitization. As to treatment: therapeutic diphenylcyclopropenone sensitization with weekly scalp DPC. It was from unfractionated whole blood that total RNA was extracted. Unique molecular identifiers were affixed to discrete cDNA molecules within the library. MiXCR, applied by TCRdb to the RACE reads, yields one record per CDR3 protein. Of under 50,000 distinct CDR3 sequences listed, more than 8% are singletons.

The origin of this receptor is a man between 45 and 60 years old with alopecia areata. Some clones in this sample may be carry-over from other donors' samples. The genes are TRBV12-3 or TRBV12-4 and TRBJ2-7; 7 nucleotides align to TRBD2. The input for sequencing was whole blood, taken in connection with sensitization to the hapten diphenylcyclopropenone (DPC). CDR3 coding DNA: TGTGCCAGCAGTCCCTGGGGAGGGAGCGCCTACGAGCAGTACTTC. It encodes CASSPWGGSAYEQYF.